These T cell receptor beta chains were read from a single sample in a study of CD4 T cell repertoires in COVID-19. Produced via immunoSEQ multiplex PCR; TCRdb's table is partial and in-frame only. The profile covers over 75,000 clones, with 83% appearing a single time and around 0.58% taken by the ten largest. Specimen: CD4+ T cells from peripheral blood, collected after recovery from COVID-19. These TCRs come from a human donor who had COVID-19. Each CDR3 is given with its conserved first and last residue. The D gene is left open where the match is weak. The size of a clone is reported for some rows only, either as once, few or many, or as a class for expanded clones.

CDR3nt | CDR3aa | j_gene | abundance | len | v_gene | d_gene
TGTGCCAGCAGTGCGACAGGGGCCTACGAGCAGTACTTC | CASSATGAYEQYF | TRBJ2-7 | - | 13 | TRBV2 | TRBD1
TGTGCCAGCAGCAGGGGGGACAAGGGGAGGAACGAGCAGTACTTC | CASSRGDKGRNEQYF | TRBJ2-7 | - | 15 | TRBV28 | -
TGTGCCAGCAGCACAAGGCTCTGGGGGGTTCAGCCCCAGCATTTT | CASSTRLWGVQPQHF | TRBJ1-5 | - | 15 | TRBV7-8 | -
TGTGCCAGCAGCTACAGGTTCTACTACGGACAGGGGAAAGAGACCCAGTACTTC | CASSYRFYYGQGKETQYF | TRBJ2-5 | - | 18 | TRBV7-9 | TRBD1
TGTGCCAGCAGTTTAAGTCAGGGGGTTTCTATGAACACTGAAGCTTTCTTT | CASSLSQGVSMNTEAFF | TRBJ1-1 | - | 17 | TRBV28 | TRBD1
TGTGCCAGCAGCCAAAGCGGGAGAGAGGCTGAGACCCAGTACTTC | CASSQSGREAETQYF | TRBJ2-5 | - | 15 | TRBV7-9 | TRBD2
TGTGCCAGCAGTTTTACCGGAGCCTACGAGCAGTACTTC | CASSFTGAYEQYF | TRBJ2-7 | - | 13 | TRBV12-3/TRBV12-4 | -
TGTGCCAGCTCACCACAGGGTGGGGATGATCACACTGAAGCTTTCTTT | CASSPQGGDDHTEAFF | TRBJ1-1 | - | 16 | TRBV18 | -
TGTGCCAGCAGACGCTACAGGGATAACACTGAAGCTTTCTTT | CASRRYRDNTEAFF | TRBJ1-1 | - | 14 | TRBV28 | -
TGTGCCAGCTCACCCCGGGGTTATGGAGATACGCAGTATTTT | CASSPRGYGDTQYF | TRBJ2-3 | - | 14 | TRBV18 | -
TGTGCCATCGAGGCGCCATCCGGCTACACCTTC | CAIEAPSGYTF | TRBJ1-2 | - | 11 | TRBV10-3 | -
TGTGCCAGCAGCCGCCGGGACAATCCAACTAATGAAAAACTGTTTTTT | CASSRRDNPTNEKLFF | TRBJ1-4 | - | 16 | TRBV3-1/TRBV3-2 | -
TGCGCCAGCAGCCAGCTAGCGGGCAATCAAGAGACCCAGTACTTC | CASSQLAGNQETQYF | TRBJ2-5 | - | 15 | TRBV4-1 | TRBD2
TGTGCCATCAGTGACTCGACCGAGACGCGTCATCGCTTC | CAISDSTETRHRF | TRBJ1-2 | - | 13 | TRBV10-3 | -
TGTGCCAGCCCACGGCGGTCACCCCTCCACTTT | CASPRRSPLHF | TRBJ1-6 | - | 11 | TRBV6-4 | -
TGTGCCAGCTCACCACAGGGTGACACCATATATTTT | CASSPQGDTIYF | TRBJ1-3 | few | 12 | TRBV18 | -
TGTGCCAGCTCGACCGGTACCCCCGGAAACACCATATATTTT | CASSTGTPGNTIYF | TRBJ1-3 | - | 14 | TRBV6-5 | -
TGTGCCAGCAACCCTGGGGTTGACACCGGGGAGCTGTTTTTT | CASNPGVDTGELFF | TRBJ2-2 | - | 14 | TRBV6-2/TRBV6-3 | -
TGTGCCAGCAGTCCCTGGACAGGGAACACCGGGGAGCTGTTTTTT | CASSPWTGNTGELFF | TRBJ2-2 | once | 15 | TRBV28 | TRBD1
TGTGCCAGCAGCTTAGAGACCGAGCAGTACTTC | CASSLETEQYF | TRBJ2-7 | once | 11 | TRBV7-9 | -